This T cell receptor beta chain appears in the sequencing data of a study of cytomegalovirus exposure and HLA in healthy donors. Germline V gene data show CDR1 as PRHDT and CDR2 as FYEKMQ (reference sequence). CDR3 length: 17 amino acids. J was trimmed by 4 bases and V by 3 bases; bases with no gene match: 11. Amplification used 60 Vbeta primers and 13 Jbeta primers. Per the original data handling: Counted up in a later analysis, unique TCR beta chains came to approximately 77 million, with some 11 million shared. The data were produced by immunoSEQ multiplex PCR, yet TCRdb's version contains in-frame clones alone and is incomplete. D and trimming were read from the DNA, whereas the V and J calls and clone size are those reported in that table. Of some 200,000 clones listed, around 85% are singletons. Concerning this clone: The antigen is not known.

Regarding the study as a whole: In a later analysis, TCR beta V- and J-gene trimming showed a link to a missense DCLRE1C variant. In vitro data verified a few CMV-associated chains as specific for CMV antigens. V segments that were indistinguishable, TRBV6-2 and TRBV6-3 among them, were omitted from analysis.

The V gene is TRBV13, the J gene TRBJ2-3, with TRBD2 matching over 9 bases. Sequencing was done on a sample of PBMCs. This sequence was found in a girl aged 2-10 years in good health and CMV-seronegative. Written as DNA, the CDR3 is TGTGCCAGCAGCTTTAGCCTTAGCGGGAGCGGTGCAGATACGCAGTATTTT. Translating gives CASSFSLSGSGADTQYF. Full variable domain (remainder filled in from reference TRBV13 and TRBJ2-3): AAGVIQSPRHLIKEKRETATLKCYPIPRHDTVYWYQQGPGQDPQFLISFYEKMQSDKGSIPDRFSAQQFSDYHSELNMSSLELGDSALYFCASSFSLSGSGADTQYFGPGTRLTVL.